The clone carrying this T cell receptor beta chain was recorded many times. The data originate from a study of shared clonotypes between healthy human individuals. Libraries were prepared by immunoSEQ multiplex PCR; TCRdb keeps only in-frame clonotypes and omits some of them. The sample carries over 950,000 clones, 70% to 85% recorded once. CDR1 and CDR2 from the germline V gene are SGHAT and FQNNGV. The CDR3 has 13 residues. The V gene end was trimmed by 3 bases and the J gene end by 8 bases; junction bases not matched to a gene: 6. From CD4+ cells came CD45RA+ naive and CD45RA-negative memory subsets.

This clonotype was sampled from a young man in good health. Some clones in this sample may be carry-over from other donors' samples. The chain links TRBV11-2 to TRBJ1-1, with TRBD1 matching 7 bases. The sample taken for sequencing was memory CD4+ T cells from PBMCs. Subset defined: CD45RA-negative fraction. CDR3 region: CASSFYATGEAFF. The CDR3 coding sequence is TGTGCCAGCAGCTTTTACGCGACAGGGGAAGCTTTCTTT.